These 30 T cell receptor beta chains share one sample of origin, sequenced in a study of cytomegalovirus exposure and HLA in healthy donors. Amplification used 60 Vbeta primers and 13 Jbeta primers. Clones were read by immunoSEQ multiplex PCR, and TCRdb kept only the in-frame ones, dropping some. There are approximately 150,000 clones in the sample; 76% occur only once, and 1.5% to 2% lies in the top ten. Sequenced: PBMCs. These receptor sequences come from a middle-aged woman in good health and CMV-seronegative.

J is TRBJ1-1 and V is TRBV18, with no clear D. V was clipped by 3 bases and J by 4 bases, with 15 bases between them. Germline V CDR1 and CDR2: KGHSH, LQKENI. The CDR3 loop spans 15 amino acids. CDR3 sequence: CASSPGTRGSTEAFF. As DNA, the CDR3 is TGTGCCAGCTCACCGGGAACCCGAGGGAGCACTGAAGCTTTCTTT.

This clone was counted once. V usage is TRBV2 and J usage is TRBJ2-7; D is undetermined. Germline V gives CDR1 SNHLY, CDR2 FYNNEI. Trimming shortened V by 4 bases and J by 3 bases, and 10 bases separated the two germline ends. CDR3 size: 13 residues. CDR3: CASSVLQYYEQYF. DNA for the CDR3: TGTGCCAGCAGTGTCCTACAGTACTACGAGCAGTACTTC.

This chain uses TRBV7-9 with TRBJ1-2; D perhaps matches TRBD1 (6 bases). The CDR3 runs 15 residues. V shed 1 base and J shed 10 bases, with 19 bases lying between them. CDR1 is SEHNR, CDR2 FQNEAQ, per germline (reference sequence). The CDR3 loop reads CASSLEVGRAGDYTF. Here the CDR3 DNA reads TGTGCCAGCAGCTTAGAGGTTGGCAGGGCAGGGGACTACACCTTC.

The chain recombines TRBV6-5 with TRBJ2-5; the D is unclear. With 5 bases removed from V and 5 bases from J, the gap between germline ends came to 6 bases. The germline V gene encodes CDR1 MNHEY and CDR2 SVGAGI. The CDR3 length is 11 residues. DNA for the CDR3: TGTGCCAGCAGTCTCCGGGAGACCCAGTACTTC. Its translation: CASSLRETQYF.

This clone was recorded once. This chain connects TRBV19 to TRBJ2-5, with 8 nucleotides matching TRBD1. The better agreement between TRBJ2-7 and the DNA end casts doubt on the J call. The CDR3 runs to 12 residues. The germline V gene has CDR1 LNHDA and CDR2 SQIVND (reference sequence). The CDR3 is CASSTGGHEQYF. The CDR3 DNA reads as TGTGCCAGTAGTACAGGGGGCCACGAGCAGTACTTC.

V usage is TRBV5-1 and J usage is TRBJ2-7, with TRBD1 matching 7 bases. Trimming cost V 4 bases and J 6 bases; bases outside gene matches: 7. Germline lookup yields CDR1 SGHRS and CDR2 YFSETQ. The CDR3 contains 13 residues. The CDR3 protein is CASSPTGFTEQYF. The CDR3 bases are TGCGCCAGCAGCCCGACAGGGTTCACCGAGCAGTACTTC.

V gene TRBV7-8 combines with J gene TRBJ2-1; no firm D call. V was trimmed by 1 base and J by 7 bases, leaving 5 bases between them. Germline V gene data show CDR1 as SGHVS and CDR2 as FQNEAQ. The CDR3 runs 12 residues. The CDR3 DNA is TGTGCCAGCAGCTTAGACAATAATGAGCAGTTCTTC. It translates to CASSLDNNEQFF.

V gene TRBV18 combines with J gene TRBJ1-1, with 7 bases fitting TRBD1. Germline V gene lookup returns CDR1 KGHSH and CDR2 LQKENI. After removal of 6 bases from V and 1 base from J, the junction contained 11 bases not matched to a gene. CDR3 length equals 16 residues. CDR3 amino acids: CASSLNRGWRNTEAFF. DNA for the CDR3: TGTGCCAGCTCGCTAAACAGGGGATGGAGGAACACTGAAGCTTTCTTT.

The V and J genes are TRBV7-9 and TRBJ1-4; TRBD1 aligns across 7 bases. Per germline, CDR1 SEHNR and CDR2 FQNEAQ (reference sequence). The V segment lost 6 bases and the J segment 8 bases; nucleotides outside the gene matches: 9. CDR3 size: 14 residues. The CDR3 DNA follows: TGTGCCAGCAGACCGACAGGGTCCGGCGAAAAACTGTTTTTT. This encodes CASRPTGSGEKLFF. Complete variable domain (other parts from reference TRBV7-9 and TRBJ1-4): DTGVSQNPRHKITKRGQNVTFRCDPISEHNRLYWYRQTLGQGPEFLTYFQNEAQLEKSRLLSDRFSAERPKGSFSTLEIQRTEQGDSAMYLCASRPTGSGEKLFFGSGTQLSVL.

The CDR3 is CASNDRGPVEAFF. The CDR3 region has the DNA TGTGCCAGCAATGACAGGGGCCCTGTTGAAGCTTTCTTT. The chain joins TRBV6-1 to TRBJ1-1; 8 bases agree with TRBD1. The V gene's germline CDR1 is MNHNS and CDR2 SASEGT. The J segment lost 7 bases and the V segment lost 7 bases, leaving 8 bases of the junction unmatched. The CDR3 is made up of 13 amino acids.

This clone was picked up one time. The chain links TRBV13 to TRBJ2-7; 8 nucleotides align to TRBD1. In germline, CDR1 is PRHDT, CDR2 FYEKMQ (reference sequence). Losses at the gene ends were 5 bases for V and 4 bases for J; bases not matched to a gene: 7. This CDR3 has 14 amino acids. Written as DNA, the CDR3 is TGTGCCAGCAGCAGGTACAGGGGGGCGTACGAGCAGTACTTC. Translation gives CASSRYRGAYEQYF. The full variable domain, with the rest looked up from reference TRBV13 and TRBJ2-7, is AAGVIQSPRHLIKEKRETATLKCYPIPRHDTVYWYQQGPGQDPQFLISFYEKMQSDKGSIPDRFSAQQFSDYHSELNMSSLELGDSALYFCASSRYRGAYEQYFGPGTRLTVT.

The chain uses TRBV7-9 and TRBJ2-5, with 7 bases aligning to TRBD2. In germline, CDR1 is SEHNR, CDR2 FQNEAQ (reference sequence). The ends lost 2 bases at V and 4 bases at J; junction bases unmatched: 7. This CDR3 has 15 amino acids. CDR3 amino acids: CASSLNGGRGETQYF. DNA of the CDR3: TGTGCCAGCAGCTTAAACGGAGGGAGGGGAGAGACCCAGTACTTC.

This sequence joins TRBV2 and TRBJ2-5; TRBD2 aligns across 11 bases. With V trimmed by 6 bases and J by 2 bases, 8 bases remained unmatched. The V gene's germline CDR1 is SNHLY and CDR2 FYNNEI. This CDR3 contains 16 residues. DNA of the CDR3: TGTGCCAGCAGCGACCCGACTAGCGGGGCACAAGAGACCCAGTACTTC. This gives the protein CASSDPTSGAQETQYF.

On this clone: Sequence at one end of the junction differs from germline and may be a read error. V gene TRBV7-9 combines with J gene TRBJ1-5, with D perhaps TRBD1 (5 bases). CDR1 is SEHNR, CDR2 FQNEAQ, per germline (reference sequence). This CDR3 has 16 residues. The CDR3 coding sequence is TGTTCCAGCAGCCCCTCAGGGCCGGGCGGCAATCAGCCCCAGCATTTT. This encodes CSSSPSGPGGNQPQHF.

The chain carries TRBV4-2 and TRBJ2-5; 12 nucleotides match TRBD2. With V trimmed by 4 bases and J by 2 bases, 2 bases remained unmatched. The CDR3 loop spans 15 amino acids. Germline CDR1 reads LGHNA; CDR2 reads YNFKEQ. The chain's CDR3 is CASSPGTSGQETQYF. CDR3 in DNA: TGTGCCAGCAGCCCGGGGACTAGCGGGCAAGAGACCCAGTACTTC.

Only a few counts were recorded for this clone. This rearrangement joins TRBV6-1 to TRBJ1-2; D not certain. CDR3 size: 14 residues. From germline, CDR1 is MNHNS and CDR2 SASEGT. V dropped 3 bases and J dropped 8 bases, with 16 bases sitting between them. The CDR3 reads CASSDRTFGGGYTF. CDR3 sequence (DNA): TGTGCCAGCAGTGACAGGACCTTTGGAGGAGGCTACACCTTC.

About this clone: The DNA is left out, because the CDR3 cannot be placed on it with certainty; the CDR3 is given as TCRdb lists it. The chain carries TRBV25-1 and TRBJ2-3; the listed D gene, TRBD2, was not tested against the DNA. CDR1 MGHDK and CDR2 SYGVNS come from the germline V gene. The CDR3 is 13 amino acids long, termini counted. Here the CDR3 reads CASSSSGGFMQYF.

The rearrangement joins TRBV19 to TRBJ2-5, with D possibly being TRBD1 (5 bases). Germline-derived CDR1 and CDR2 are LNHDA and SQIVND (reference sequence). This CDR3 region has 14 residues. V shed 0 bases and J shed 2 bases, with 7 bases lying between them. The CDR3: CASSIDRAQETQYF. The CDR3 nucleotides are TGTGCCAGTAGTATAGACAGGGCTCAAGAGACCCAGTACTTC.

In DNA, the CDR3 is TGTGCCATCAGCCTAGGTTCAGGGTTAGGGCAGTACTTC. Protein: CAISLGSGLGQYF. This rearrangement joins TRBV10-3 to TRBJ2-7, with a tentative D call TRBD1 (5 bases). Germline lookup yields CDR1 ENHRY and CDR2 SYGVKD. V shed 6 bases and J shed 9 bases, with 18 bases lying between them. The CDR3 length is 13 residues.

The chain is built from TRBV2 and TRBJ1-1; weak D call: TRBD1 (5 bases). V gave up 5 bases and J gave up 5 bases, with 9 bases separating them. The germline CDR1 and CDR2 sequences are SNHLY and FYNNEI. This CDR3 has 12 residues. In nucleotides, the CDR3 is TGTGCCAGCAGTAGGGACTGGACTGAAGCTTTCTTT. Translated: CASSRDWTEAFF.

The rearrangement joins TRBV10-3 to TRBJ2-5, with D unresolved. The DNA matches TRBJ2-7 better at its end, which makes the J call doubtful. The CDR3 is 11 residues long. Germline-derived CDR1 and CDR2 are ENHRY and SYGVKD. CDR3 nucleotide sequence: TGTGCCATCAGTGAGTCTGCCGAGCAGTACTTC. This encodes CAISESAEQYF.

Here the CDR3 reads CASSSPGGYEQYF. CDR3 sequence (DNA): TGTGCCAGCAGCTCACCCGGTGGCTACGAGCAGTACTTC. The chain is built from TRBV6-5 and TRBJ2-7, with D unclear. The germline V gene encodes CDR1 MNHEY and CDR2 SVGAGI. With 6 bases removed from V and 3 bases from J, the gap between germline ends came to 12 bases. This CDR3 is 13 amino acids long.

This sequence joins TRBV5-4 and TRBJ2-3; weak D call: TRBD2 (6 bases). Germline V CDR1 and CDR2: SGHNT, YYREEE (reference sequence). Trimming shortened V by 0 bases and J by 3 bases, and 11 bases separated the two germline ends. This CDR3 has 15 residues. The CDR3 protein is CASSLGGVGTDTQYF. The CDR3 DNA sequence: TGTGCCAGCAGCTTGGGGGGGGTGGGTACAGATACGCAGTATTTT. The whole variable domain, remainder taken from reference TRBV5-4 and TRBJ2-3, is ETGVTQSPTHLIKTRGQQVTLRCSSQSGHNTVSWYQQALGQGPQFIFQYYREEENGRGNFPPRFSGLQFPNYSSELNVNALELDDSALYLCASSLGGVGTDTQYFGPGTRLTVL.

This clone was counted only a few times. V usage is TRBV10-3 and J usage is TRBJ1-2; D is unclear. CDR1 ENHRY and CDR2 SYGVKD come from the germline V gene. Trimming took off 4 bases at V and 5 bases at J, with 8 bases between the two ends. The CDR3 loop spans 12 amino acids. CDR3 amino acids: CAISGAEYGYTF. CDR3 nucleotide sequence: TGTGCCATCAGTGGTGCGGAGTATGGCTACACCTTC.

The chain recombines TRBV6-5 with TRBJ2-3, with D maybe TRBD2 (6 bases). CDR3 length equals 16 residues. CDR1 is MNHEY, CDR2 SVGAGI, per germline. V shed 0 bases and J shed 2 bases, with 12 bases lying between them. The DNA of the CDR3 is TGTGCCAGCAGTTACTCGGAGGGATGGCCCACAGATACGCAGTATTTT. This sequence encodes CASSYSEGWPTDTQYF.

The chain uses TRBV18 and TRBJ1-2, with unresolved D. The CDR3 totals 14 residues. Germline-derived CDR1 and CDR2 are KGHSH and LQKENI. The ends were cut back, 2 bases at V and 4 bases at J, with 11 bases in the middle. In DNA form, the CDR3 reads TGTGCCAGCTCACCAGCGGAGCCCAGCTATGGCTACACCTTC. This encodes CASSPAEPSYGYTF.

This clone was seen a handful of times. This rearrangement joins TRBV7-6 to TRBJ2-7, with 7 bases fitting TRBD1. The trim removed 5 bases at V and 3 bases at J, leaving 10 bases unmatched. Germline V gives CDR1 SGHVS, CDR2 FNYEAQ. The CDR3 extends over 15 amino acids. CDR3 protein: CASSGRQGEGYEQYF. The CDR3 DNA reads TGTGCCAGCAGCGGCCGACAGGGTGAAGGCTACGAGCAGTACTTC. Filled out from reference TRBV7-6 and TRBJ2-7, the complete variable domain reads GAGVSQSPRYKVTKRGQDVALRCDPISGHVSLYWYRQALGQGPEFLTYFNYEAQQDKSGLPNDRFSAERPEGSISTLTIQRTEQRDSAMYRCASSGRQGEGYEQYFGPGTRLTVT.

The chain is built from TRBV7-9 and TRBJ1-2; D may be TRBD1 (5 bases). CDR1 and CDR2 (germline): SEHNR, FQNEAQ (reference sequence). The CDR3 contains 14 residues. Deletions cut 5 bases from V and 8 bases from J, with 18 bases between. The CDR3 loop reads CASSTPGGVWGYTF. CDR3 sequence (DNA): TGTGCCAGCAGCACCCCGGGGGGGGTTTGGGGCTACACCTTC.

This clone occurred once. The CDR3 here is CASSIGTTQGASYGYTF. The CDR3 DNA sequence: TGTGCCAGTAGTATAGGTACTACTCAGGGGGCGAGCTATGGCTACACCTTC. The rearrangement uses TRBV19 and TRBJ1-2, with 8 bases matching TRBD1. Trimming at V came to 1 base and at J to 4 bases, leaving 11 bases not matched to a gene. The germline CDR1 and CDR2 sequences are LNHDA and SQIVND (reference sequence). The CDR3 totals 17 residues. Full variable domain (rest looked up from reference TRBV19 and TRBJ1-2): DGGITQSPKYLFRKEGQNVTLSCEQNLNHDAMYWYRQDPGQGLRLIYYSQIVNDFQKGDIAEGYSVSREKKESFPLTVTSAQKNPTAFYLCASSIGTTQGASYGYTFGSGTRLTVV.

This clone was picked up a small number of times. This rearrangement joins TRBV28 to TRBJ1-3; possible D gene TRBD1, 5 bases. The V end was cut by 2 bases, the J end by 4 bases, with 6 bases between. The CDR3 is 13 residues long. Germline CDR1 reads MDHEN; CDR2 reads SYDVKM. CDR3 DNA sequence: TGTGCCAGCAGTTTAGGGGGGGGAAACACCATATATTTT. Its protein is CASSLGGGNTIYF.